This T cell receptor beta chain was identified in a study of cytomegalovirus exposure and HLA in healthy donors. In the study overall: Genotyping showed roughly 86% of 350 to 400 donors falling in the Caucasian-associated ancestry cluster.

This clone was seen a few times. Its target is unknown. The CDR3 extends over 16 amino acids. Looked up from germline, CDR1 is LGHNA and CDR2 is YSLEER. Between the trimmed V and J ends, which lost 1 base and 8 bases, there was a span of 15 bases. The primer mix had 60 Vbeta and 13 Jbeta primers. Measured with immunoSEQ multiplex PCR; TCRdb has only the in-frame clones, and not every one. The sample carries hundreds of thousands of clones, around 89% recorded once. Study-level findings and limits: TCR beta V- and J-gene trimming was later associated with a missense DCLRE1C variant.

Input material: PBMCs. The origin of this receptor is a woman between 18 and 29 years old in good health and CMV-seronegative. The chain couples TRBV4-3 to TRBJ1-6; tentative D call: TRBD1 (5 bases). DNA for the CDR3: TGCGCCAGCAGCCAAGCGCAGAGCGCGACAGATTCACCCCTCCACTTT. Its protein is CASSQAQSATDSPLHF.